This T cell receptor (beta chain) was recovered during a study of blood T cell repertoires in COVID-19 (TCRdb year 2020). For the study in its entirety: Samples from collaborators originated in the United States, Italy and Spain and spanned both the acute and convalescent phases of COVID-19. Sample metadata almost always included a de-identified subject ID, COVID-19 status, age in years and sex. The repertoires were made available in a free public database intended to serve as a resource for research on the immune response to SARS-CoV-2. Samples came from the ongoing ImmuneRACE study (first 160 participants) plus 1,254 subjects from 6 global collaborators. Where HLA class I and class II types were available, the types were taken from metadata supplied by the sample provider, not from assay-based typing. The material from the prospective study consisted of cDNA or gDNA derived from T cells, B-cell-depleted T cells, or PBMCs. The dataset comprised deeply sampled blood TCRbeta repertoires from subjects exposed to, actively infected with, or recovered from COVID-19. The investigation overall reported the following: How much clinical and demographic metadata was included differed by source and by participant, and the metadata was provided uncurated.

V is shortened by 3 bases, J by 4 bases, and the region joining them spans 9 bases. Including the terminal cysteine and phenylalanine, the CDR3 comprises 13 residues. Solely the CDR3 DNA is kept, with 39 bases framed from the first base. Via the germline V gene, CDR1 is SGDLS and CDR2 YYNGEE. As regards this clone: Its antigen is still unknown. The input lacks base qualities; no much larger clone sits a single base away.

Whole blood was collected in K2EDTA tubes by collaborating institutions according to the institutions' own protocols. For TCRbeta analysis, collaborators shipped samples in one of three forms: frozen whole blood, isolated PBMCs, or DNA extracted from either of those sample types. TCRbeta CDR3 regions were amplified from genomic DNA using the immunoSEQ Assay, a bias-controlled multiplex PCR. As for the authors' bioinformatics: Nucleated cell counts per sample were estimated from amplification of reference gene primers within the assay. To quantify the absolute abundance of each unique TCRbeta CDR3 rearrangement, sequence reads were collapsed and filtered. For each sample, productive Simpson clonality was calculated as the square root of Simpson's diversity index across productive rearrangements. The immuneACCESS repertoire file appears here via TCRdb, limited to in-frame rearrangements. These files lack a portion of the clones; in checked studies, under half of the deficit traces to unresolved V genes, and the cause of the others is not known. D and trimming were read from the DNA, whereas the V and J calls and clone size are those reported in that table. This sample is represented by 150,000 to 200,000 clones; approximately 80% of them were singletons. Jointly, the top ten make up approximately 22% of the sample.

This TCR was recovered from a woman of 80 years or more with acute or convalescent COVID-19. The rearrangement joined TRBV9 to TRBJ2-3; TRBD1 is perhaps the D gene, given 5 matching bases. The specimen sequenced was peripheral blood. Here is the DNA: TGTGCCAGCAGCGAGATGGGGCCAGATACGCAGTATTTT. Translated, this is CASSEMGPDTQYF.